One and the same sample provided the 4 T cell receptor beta chains below, sequenced in a study of cytomegalovirus exposure and HLA in healthy donors (dated 2017 in TCRdb). Libraries were constructed by the immunoSEQ multiplex PCR assay. For the multiplex PCR, a mixture combining 60 forward primers for TCR Vbeta segments and 13 reverse primers for TCR Jbeta segments was used. The source is immuneACCESS, and TCRdb retained only in-frame sequences with V and J called. Part of the clones is not carried over; for the studies checked, unresolved V genes explain less than half of this, and the remainder is unexplained. Within this sample are about 170,000 clones, with 65% to 85% of them counted one time only. Together, the top ten hold 4.5% to 5.5% of the sample. Sequenced input: PBMCs. The receptors were sampled from a woman aged 45-59 years in good health and CMV-seropositive.

This clone has only a few counts. The chain is built from TRBV7-9 and TRBJ2-6; D remains unclear. Trimming took off 5 bases at V and 2 bases at J, with 10 bases between the two ends. The CDR3 runs 15 residues. Germline lookup yields CDR1 SEHNR and CDR2 FQNEAQ (reference sequence). The CDR3 DNA reads as TGTGCCAGCAGCCCACACGCGGCTGGGGCCAACGTCCTGACTTTC. This gives the protein CASSPHAAGANVLTF.

This rearrangement joins TRBV10-2 to TRBJ2-5, with 16 bases fitting TRBD2. Germline trimming cut 2 bases from V and 3 bases from J; bases unmatched to any gene: 12. There are 20 residues in the CDR3. Germline V gene data show CDR1 as WSHSY and CDR2 as SAAADI. CDR3 sequence reads: CASSEEGLAGGRLLEETQYF. The CDR3 DNA is TGCGCCAGCAGTGAGGAGGGACTAGCGGGGGGGCGGCTCCTGGAAGAGACCCAGTACTTC.

The chain couples TRBV7-9 to TRBJ2-7; 9 nucleotides agree with TRBD1. Trimming took 5 bases from V and 2 from J; bases not matched to a gene: 7. Germline-derived CDR1 and CDR2 are SEHNR and FQNEAQ (reference sequence). This CDR3 spans 15 amino acids. The CDR3 sequence: CASSPSTGGPYEQYF. The CDR3, as DNA: TGTGCCAGCAGCCCATCGACAGGGGGTCCCTACGAGCAGTACTTC.

V is TRBV7-9 and J is TRBJ2-5; D is undetermined. Germline V gene data show CDR1 as SEHNR and CDR2 as FQNEAQ (reference sequence). Trimming took off 2 bases at V and 1 base at J, with 11 bases between the two ends. The CDR3 spans 15 residues. The CDR3, as DNA: TGTGCCAGCAGCTTATTTAGTACAGCCCAAGAGACCCAGTACTTC. It translates to CASSLFSTAQETQYF. The full variable domain, with the rest looked up from reference TRBV7-9 and TRBJ2-5, is DTGVSQNPRHKITKRGQNVTFRCDPISEHNRLYWYRQTLGQGPEFLTYFQNEAQLEKSRLLSDRFSAERPKGSFSTLEIQRTEQGDSAMYLCASSLFSTAQETQYFGPGTRLLVL.